Presented here are 27 T cell receptor beta chains from one specimen sequenced in a study of T cells in Graves' hyperthyroidism and ophthalmopathy (dated by TCRdb to 2018 to 2020). The library was made by multiplex PCR. Instrument on record: Illumina HiSeq 2000. TCR beta CDR3 regions were amplified from RNA transcripts. The first round of RT-PCR for the TCR CDR3 was performed with the HTBI primer set and the Qiagen OneStep RT-PCR kit. TCRdb applied fastp at Q25 and MiXCR to the public reads, then kept only in-frame beta chains. Duplicate CDR3 protein sequences are folded into a single record with the most common DNA and genes. This sample comprises around 540,000 distinct CDR3 sequences, 46% of them detected only once. Of the sample, roughly 8.2% falls within the top ten clones. The source material was peripheral blood or thyroid tissue (not recorded which). Source of these receptors: a woman aged 18-30 years with Graves' hyperthyroidism. Donor details come from another sample of the same person, matched by shared clones.

V usage is TRBV20-1 and J usage is TRBJ1-2; 7 nucleotides agree with TRBD1. V gave up 6 bases and J gave up 4 bases; unmatched junction bases: 17. The CDR3 spans 16 residues. Germline CDR1 is DFQATT and CDR2 is SNEGSKA (reference sequence). CDR3 protein: CSAPPIVNGTVYGYTF. The DNA of the CDR3 is TGCAGTGCGCCGCCTATTGTTAACGGGACAGTCTATGGCTACACCTTC.

This clonotype has a handful of counts. The chain employs TRBV13 and TRBJ2-7; D is unresolved. The CDR3 contains 13 residues. Looked up from germline, CDR1 is PRHDT and CDR2 is FYEKMQ (reference sequence). Trimming left V 3 bases short and J 4 bases short, with 10 bases between. In DNA, the CDR3 is TGTGCCAGCAGCTTCAGTCCCGAGTACGAGCAGTACTTC. Protein: CASSFSPEYEQYF.

This clonotype was counted only a few times. Germline is not matched at one junction end, which may reflect a read error. The chain combines TRBV29-1 with TRBJ1-5; TRBD1 matches at 7 bases. The CDR3 spans 13 residues. Per germline, CDR1 SQVTM and CDR2 ANQGSEA. The CDR3 region is CSVRQGGNEPQHF. In DNA form, the CDR3 reads TGCAGCGTTAGACAGGGAGGCAATGAGCCCCAGCATTTT.

V is TRBV24-1 and J is TRBJ2-1; perhaps D is TRBD1 or TRBD2 (6 bases each). Per the germline V gene, CDR1 is KGHDR and CDR2 is SFDVKD. Between the trimmed V and J ends, which lost 1 base and 6 bases, there was a span of 15 bases. The CDR3 length is 16 residues. The CDR3 DNA follows: TGTGCCACCAGTGATTTTATACAGGGAGGACTCAATGAGCAGTTCTTC. It translates to CATSDFIQGGLNEQFF.

This clonotype was counted a few times. The chain carries TRBV2 and TRBJ1-2; no clear D gene. The germline V and J ends were trimmed by 4 bases and 0 bases, with 15 bases remaining between them. CDR1 SNHLY and CDR2 FYNNEI come from the germline V gene. The CDR3 extends over 16 amino acids. The CDR3, as DNA: TGTGCCAGCAGTGTAATATGGCGTAGAGCTAACTATGGCTACACCTTC. The encoded protein is CASSVIWRRANYGYTF.

This rearrangement joins TRBV7-9 to TRBJ1-2; TRBD1 might be the D (5 bases). Per germline, CDR1 SEHNR and CDR2 FQNEAQ (reference sequence). This CDR3 is built from 14 residues. V was trimmed by 5 bases and J by 2 bases, leaving 12 bases between them. The CDR3 nucleotides read TGTGCCAGCAGCGACTCGACAGAAAACTATGGCTACACCTTC. It yields the protein CASSDSTENYGYTF. Together with reference TRBV7-9 and TRBJ1-2, the CDR3 gives the full variable domain: DTGVSQNPRHKITKRGQNVTFRCDPISEHNRLYWYRQTLGQGPEFLTYFQNEAQLEKSRLLSDRFSAERPKGSFSTLEIQRTEQGDSAMYLCASSDSTENYGYTFGSGTRLTVV.

This chain joins TRBV4-3 and TRBJ2-7; tentative D call: TRBD1 (6 bases). Germline loops: CDR1 LGHNA, CDR2 YSLEER. This CDR3 has 16 amino acids. Trimming left V 2 bases short and J 5 bases short, with 19 bases between. CDR3 coding DNA: TGCGCCAGCAGCCAACCCAGGGGATCTGTCTTCCACGAGCAGTACTTC. The encoded protein is CASSQPRGSVFHEQYF.

A few counts support this clonotype. The chain carries TRBV24-1 and TRBJ2-1; no firm D call. Germline CDR1 KGHDR, CDR2 SFDVKD. The CDR3 sequence is 13 residues long. The ends were cut back, 3 bases at V and 9 bases at J, with 11 bases in the middle. This CDR3 reads CATSDLNRREQFF. For the CDR3, the DNA is TGTGCCACCAGTGATCTGAATCGGCGTGAGCAGTTCTTC.

The V gene is TRBV7-9, the J gene TRBJ1-5; D unclear. V gave up 5 bases and J gave up 1 base, with 12 bases separating them. The germline V gene has CDR1 SEHNR and CDR2 FQNEAQ (reference sequence). There are 15 residues in the CDR3. CDR3 coding DNA: TGTGCCAGCAGCCAAGTAGGGAGAAGCAATCAGCCCCAGCATTTT. Its protein product is CASSQVGRSNQPQHF. The variable domain in full, completed from reference TRBV7-9 and TRBJ1-5, reads DTGVSQNPRHKITKRGQNVTFRCDPISEHNRLYWYRQTLGQGPEFLTYFQNEAQLEKSRLLSDRFSAERPKGSFSTLEIQRTEQGDSAMYLCASSQVGRSNQPQHFGDGTRLSIL.

The chain carries TRBV7-3 and TRBJ2-2; D is unresolved. The ends were cut back, 0 bases at V and 5 bases at J, with 10 bases in the middle. This CDR3 has 15 residues. Per germline, CDR1 SGHTA and CDR2 FQGTGA. CDR3 DNA sequence: TGTGCCAGCAGCTTAACAGTCTTGGAGACCGGGGAGCTGTTTTTT. Residues: CASSLTVLETGELFF.

The V call is TRBV7-9, the J call TRBJ1-1, with D possibly being TRBD1 (5 bases). This CDR3 has 17 amino acids. Germline V gene lookup returns CDR1 SEHNR and CDR2 FQNEAQ (reference sequence). Trimming removed 0 bases at V and 0 bases at J, with 14 bases between. The CDR3 reads CASSLAGRESMNTEAFF. For the CDR3, the DNA is TGTGCCAGCAGCTTAGCGGGCAGGGAGTCGATGAACACTGAAGCTTTCTTT.

This sequence joins TRBV25-1 and TRBJ2-5; D possibly matches TRBD1 or TRBD2 (5 bases each). This CDR3 has 13 residues. The germline V gene has CDR1 MGHDK and CDR2 SYGVNS. CDR3 sequence: CARETGPKETQYF. Written as DNA, the CDR3 is TGTGCTAGAGAAACGGGACCCAAAGAGACCCAGTACTTC.

Concerning this clonotype itself: Sequence at one end of the junction differs from germline and may be a read error. This chain connects TRBV2 to TRBJ2-6, with D possibly being TRBD2 (7 bases). The CDR3 extends over 13 amino acids. Germline-derived CDR1 and CDR2 are SNHLY and FYNNEI. The CDR3 protein is CASSVGGANGLTF. The CDR3 nucleotides are TGTGCCAGCAGTGTTGGGGGGGCCAACGGCCTGACTTTC. Full variable domain (outside the CDR3, taken from reference TRBV2 and TRBJ2-6): EPEVTQTPSHQVTQMGQEVILRCVPISNHLYFYWYRQILGQKVEFLVSFYNNEISEKSEIFDDQFSVERPDGSNFTLKIRSTKLEDSAMYFCASSVGGANGLTFGAGSRLTVL.

This clonotype was counted a few times. The chain joins TRBV5-4 to TRBJ1-1; D is undetermined. The V end lost 4 bases, the J end lost 0 bases, and 13 bases lay between the germline ends. Germline CDR1 is SGHNT and CDR2 is YYREEE (reference sequence). CDR3 length equals 15 residues. DNA of the CDR3: TGTGCCAGCAGCCTTGATTTGAACGTGAACACTGAAGCTTTCTTT. Translating it yields CASSLDLNVNTEAFF.

In this sample, this clonotype turned up a few times. The V gene is TRBV19, the J gene TRBJ2-5, with D perhaps TRBD1 (6 bases). Germline-derived CDR1 and CDR2 are LNHDA and SQIVND (reference sequence). This CDR3 region has 13 residues. Trimming shortened V by 10 bases and J by 2 bases, and 14 bases separated the two germline ends. This chain's CDR3 is CATGQTLQETQYF. CDR3 nucleotides: TGTGCCACCGGACAGACGCTTCAAGAGACCCAGTACTTC. Supplemented by reference TRBV19 and TRBJ2-5, the full variable domain reads DGGITQSPKYLFRKEGQNVTLSCEQNLNHDAMYWYRQDPGQGLRLIYYSQIVNDFQKGDIAEGYSVSREKKESFPLTVTSAQKNPTAFYLCATGQTLQETQYFGPGTRLLVL.

This clonotype was detected only a few times. This chain links TRBV19 with TRBJ2-7; D is undetermined. The CDR3 loop spans 13 amino acids. From germline, CDR1 is LNHDA and CDR2 SQIVND (reference sequence). Trimming left V 1 base short and J 3 bases short, with 7 bases between. The CDR3 DNA reads TGTGCCAGTAGTATAGTGGGCGGCTACGAGCAGTACTTC. It is translated as CASSIVGGYEQYF. The variable domain in full, with the rest retrieved from reference TRBV19 and TRBJ2-7, is DGGITQSPKYLFRKEGQNVTLSCEQNLNHDAMYWYRQDPGQGLRLIYYSQIVNDFQKGDIAEGYSVSREKKESFPLTVTSAQKNPTAFYLCASSIVGGYEQYFGPGTRLTVT.

In this sample, this clonotype turned up a few times. The V and J genes are TRBV7-2 and TRBJ1-2, with 12 bases aligning to TRBD1. Germline CDR1 is SGHTA and CDR2 is FQGNSA. J gave up 8 bases and V 5 bases, and 9 bases lay outside the gene matches. The CDR3 covers 15 residues. CDR3 region: CASSPNPGQGAGYTF. The DNA of the CDR3 is TGTGCCAGCAGCCCGAATCCGGGACAGGGGGCGGGCTACACCTTC.

The V and J genes are TRBV25-1 and TRBJ1-4; D is undetermined. Germline loops: CDR1 MGHDK, CDR2 SYGVNS. The CDR3 spans 12 residues. V dropped 8 bases and J dropped 9 bases, with 13 bases sitting between them. This chain's CDR3 is CASSPVGQKLFF. The CDR3, as DNA: TGTGCCAGCTCACCGGTCGGGCAAAAACTGTTTTTT.

V and J are TRBV9 and TRBJ1-2; D gene uncertain. V gave up 4 bases and J gave up 4 bases, with 14 bases separating them. The CDR3 is 14 amino acids. Germline CDR1 is SGDLS and CDR2 is YYNGEE. The chain's CDR3 is CASSQDITSYGYTF. The CDR3 region has the DNA TGTGCCAGCAGCCAAGATATCACAAGCTATGGCTACACCTTC.

In its sample, this clonotype was seen once. The rearrangement links TRBV2 to TRBJ2-5, with D hard to call. Trimming pared 5 bases from V and 7 bases from J, leaving 14 bases between. The CDR3 consists of 13 residues. Germline V gene lookup returns CDR1 SNHLY and CDR2 FYNNEI. The CDR3 here is CASSLSPTGTQYF. The CDR3 bases are TGTGCCAGCAGTTTATCGCCGACCGGGACCCAGTACTTC.

This clonotype was detected only a few times. The J gene is TRBJ1-2, the V gene TRBV9; possibly TRBD1 for D (6 bases). Germline CDR1 SGDLS, CDR2 YYNGEE. V was shortened by 3 bases and J by 4 bases, with 19 bases between the two germline ends. The CDR3 covers 16 residues. The CDR3 region is CASSAGGHSDFYGYTF. DNA for the CDR3: TGTGCCAGCAGCGCGGGGGGGCACAGCGACTTCTATGGCTACACCTTC.

The table lists this clonotype with a few counts. This chain joins TRBV19 and TRBJ2-2, with D uncertain. Trimming removed 3 bases from V and 0 bases from J, with 11 bases in between. There are 16 residues in the CDR3. CDR1 LNHDA and CDR2 SQIVND come from the germline V gene (reference sequence). CDR3 loop: CASSIFERANTGELFF. The CDR3 DNA sequence: TGTGCCAGTAGTATTTTTGAGCGCGCGAACACCGGGGAGCTGTTTTTT.

V gene TRBV20-1 combines with J gene TRBJ1-4; a possible D gene is TRBD1 (5 bases). This CDR3 comprises 14 residues. Trimming pared 5 bases from V and 6 bases from J, leaving 16 bases between. The germline V gene encodes CDR1 DFQATT and CDR2 SNEGSKA (reference sequence). CDR3: CSAQDTLKDEKLFF. CDR3 in DNA: TGCAGTGCTCAGGACACCTTGAAGGATGAAAAACTGTTTTTT.

This chain connects TRBV19 to TRBJ1-2; tentative D call: TRBD1 (5 bases). Germline values: CDR1 LNHDA, CDR2 SQIVND (reference sequence). Trimming took 11 bases from V and 2 from J, leaving 6 bases between them. The CDR3 is 10 amino acids. The CDR3 is CAWGNYGYTF. In DNA, the CDR3 is TGTGCCTGGGGGAACTATGGCTACACCTTC.

The chain combines TRBV29-1 with TRBJ2-7; TRBD2 matches 12 bases. This CDR3 has 15 residues. With 5 bases clipped from V and 2 bases from J, the junction kept 7 bases outside the gene matches. The V gene's germline CDR1 is SQVTM and CDR2 ANQGSEA. The CDR3 here is CSVPGLAGNPYEQYF. The DNA of the CDR3 is TGCAGCGTTCCCGGACTAGCGGGGAACCCCTACGAGCAGTACTTC.

This clonotype occurred a few times. The rearrangement joins TRBV6-6 to TRBJ1-5; D is ambiguous. Deletions cut 5 bases from V and 6 bases from J, with 17 bases between. Germline loops: CDR1 MNHNY, CDR2 SVGAGI (reference sequence). The CDR3 length is 15 residues. In DNA, the CDR3 is TGTGCCAGCAGTACAGCCCTGGGTCCTGGTCAGCCCCAGCATTTT. Its protein product is CASSTALGPGQPQHF.

The chain recombines TRBV6-6 with TRBJ1-4; no definite D call. The CDR3 has 15 residues. The V and J ends lost 6 bases and 3 bases respectively, with 14 bases between them. Germline CDR1 reads MNHNY; CDR2 reads SVGAGI (reference sequence). The CDR3 region has the DNA TGTGCCAGCAGACCTCTGACAACGGCTAATGAAAAACTGTTTTTT. Amino acids: CASRPLTTANEKLFF.